This T cell receptor beta chain was obtained from a study of T cells in Graves' hyperthyroidism and ophthalmopathy (dated by TCRdb to 2018 to 2020). Turning to the overall study: Peripheral blood samples were taken at initial diagnosis, before any treatment was given. To identify TCR V-J signatures that set the groups apart, the researchers used a discovery cohort of about a hundred patients, made up of roughly 45 with Graves' ophthalmopathy and about 60 with stable Graves' hyperthyroidism. An independent validation cohort of around 19 hyperthyroidism patients and about 16 patients who later progressed to ophthalmopathy tested prospective prediction of ophthalmopathy. For training and testing, the roughly 93 patients in the discovery cohort were randomly divided in a 7:3 ratio. In more than 5 Graves' hyperthyroidism patients, the study also compared T-cell repertoires from thyroid tissue with T-cell repertoires from blood. After blood sampling, hyperthyroidism patients were treated with methimazole at a starting dose of 30 mg daily, and ophthalmopathy patients were treated with high-dose intravenous methylprednisolone. The paper reports TCR Vbeta CDR3 sequencing of approximately 140 peripheral blood samples: some 41 ophthalmopathy, approximately 74 hyperthyroidism and around 17 progressor patients.

In the ophthalmopathy patients, disease was moderately to severely active, with a Clinical Activity Score of 3 or more, a NOSPECS grade of 4 or more, and a duration of less than 3 months. Patients with uncontrolled infections, other autoimmune diseases, pregnancy or lactation were excluded. Clinical symptoms, serum thyroxine and TRAb, thyroid ultrasound, and orbital computed tomography formed the basis for the diagnoses. PBMCs were separated from about 10 ml of fresh peripheral blood using Ficoll-Paque density gradient centrifugation. Total RNA was extracted using Trizol reagent, and RNA quality was assessed on an Agilent 2100 Bioanalyzer. CDR1 and CDR2 were assigned from the germline V gene (reference sequence) as SGHNT and YYREEE. V and J are trimmed by 0 bases and 6 bases, and the gene matches miss 9 bases of the junction. The CDR3 starts with the cysteine, ends with the phenylalanine, and has 16 residues. The retained sequence is limited to the CDR3, 48 bases, with the frame set at the first base.

Findings and caveats that apply to the study as a whole: During validation, the model predicted progression to ophthalmopathy a median of approximately 6 months ahead of onset, with around 71% sensitivity and 72.22% specificity. No statistical method was used to fix the sample size in advance, and group allocation was not hidden from the investigators. Most expanded thyroid clonotypes (frequency above 0.001) were also detected in blood, a finding suggesting that blood repertoires may reflect thyroid immune responses. In cross-validation, a model built on a 13 V-J signature told ophthalmopathy apart from stable hyperthyroidism with 87.88% sensitivity and around 83% specificity, and in testing the same model reached 80%/75%.

The TCR beta CDR3 regions were amplified from RNA transcripts. The TCR CDR3 was subjected to a first round of RT-PCR using the HTBI primer set and the Qiagen OneStep RT-PCR kit. Libraries were constructed in a second round of multiplex PCR, after which size selection and purification were performed. Paired-end sequencing of the libraries was performed with 100 bp reads on an Illumina HiSeq2000. The source study handled its data this way. SOAPnuke was used to process the raw data, removing reads that contained adapters or uncalled bases, had a mean Phred below 15, or lacked an exact match to the constant primer or identifier. High-quality paired reads were merged with COPE v1.2.5, and unique nucleotide sequences were defined as clonotypes. MiTCR v1.1 was used to align clonotypes to the IMGT TRBV, TRBD and TRBJ reference segments. Analysis was restricted to V-J combinations with a frequency above 0.0001, which covered just over 98% of repertoires. A TCS score was defined as the ratio between F50 (clonal expansion) and ExV (chaos), using BLOSUM62-based TCRdist between CDR3 peptides within each V-J. Welch's t-statistics and random forest reduced around 550 V-J features to about 13, which were used in a naive Bayes classifier (R e1071). Through fastp at Q25 and MiXCR, TCRdb rebuilt clones from the public reads, retaining in-frame beta chains. Entries that share a CDR3 protein sequence are merged under the most common genes and DNA. In this record, the V and J calls reflect TCRdb's handling and not the investigators' own analysis. The sample table holds about 380,000 distinct CDR3 sequences, of which 18% were seen once. The top ten hold over 35% of the sample.

Regarding this clonotype: Its antigen is not yet known. The input lacks base qualities; no much larger clone sits a single base away.

Sequencing was carried out using blood. This TCR came from a man aged 18 to 30 with Graves' ophthalmopathy. The sequence links TRBV5-4 to TRBJ2-1; 7 bases in the junction line up with TRBD2. The DNA reads as follows: TGTGCCAGCAGCTTGGGGGCTAGCGGTTTCCTCAATGAGCAGTTCTTC. It encodes CASSLGASGFLNEQFF.